The source of this TCR beta chain is a study of blood T cell repertoires in COVID-19. On the study more broadly: The origin of the acute and convalescent COVID-19 samples was the United States, Italy and Spain. T cells, B-cell-depleted T cells, or PBMCs supplied cDNA or gDNA.

Methods used by the authors: Cell counts per sample came from amplifying reference gene primers. Generated by immunoSEQ multiplex PCR, the TCRdb table keeps only in-frame clones and is missing some. V, J and clone size are taken as reported in that table, and D and trimming were inferred from the DNA itself. The table shows about 70,000 clones, with 75% to 85% occurring only once. In this sample, this clone turned up once. The TCR comes from a man in his sixties or seventies who had recovered from COVID-19. The sequencing input was peripheral blood.

The CDR3: CASSFSRGSSEAFF. CDR3 bases: TGTGCCAGCAGCTTTTCTCGGGGATCCTCTGAAGCTTTCTTT. The rearrangement links TRBV13 to TRBJ1-1; D is unresolved. The CDR3 has 14 amino acids. The ends were cut back, 3 bases at V and 6 bases at J, with 14 bases in the middle. Germline loops: CDR1 PRHDT, CDR2 FYEKMQ (reference sequence).